This record looks at one TCR beta chain sequence and its context. Its specificity is unknown. The V gene's germline CDR1 is SGHTA and CDR2 FQGTGA. Losses at the gene ends were 3 bases for V and 5 bases for J; bases not matched to a gene: 0. This CDR3 is built from 13 residues. The sample comes from a study of cytomegalovirus exposure and HLA in healthy donors. Background on the study: The Caucasian-associated ancestry cluster contained 81% of the 300 to 400 genotyped donors. General study results and limits: Presence/absence results assume similar sequencing depth per donor, which may not hold. Exclusion as indistinguishable affected some V segments, including TRBV6-2 and TRBV6-3.

Use of 60 Vbeta and 13 Jbeta primers characterized the PCR. Generated by immunoSEQ multiplex PCR, the TCRdb table keeps only in-frame clones and is missing some. The sample carries roughly 100,000 clones, over 70% recorded once. This rearrangement joins TRBV7-3 to TRBJ2-5, with 10 nucleotides matching TRBD1. This clonotype was obtained from a male donor in good health and CMV-seronegative. Material for sequencing was PBMCs. DNA for the CDR3: TGTGCCAGCAGCTTGGGACAGGGGGAGACCCAGTACTTC. Its protein product is CASSLGQGETQYF.